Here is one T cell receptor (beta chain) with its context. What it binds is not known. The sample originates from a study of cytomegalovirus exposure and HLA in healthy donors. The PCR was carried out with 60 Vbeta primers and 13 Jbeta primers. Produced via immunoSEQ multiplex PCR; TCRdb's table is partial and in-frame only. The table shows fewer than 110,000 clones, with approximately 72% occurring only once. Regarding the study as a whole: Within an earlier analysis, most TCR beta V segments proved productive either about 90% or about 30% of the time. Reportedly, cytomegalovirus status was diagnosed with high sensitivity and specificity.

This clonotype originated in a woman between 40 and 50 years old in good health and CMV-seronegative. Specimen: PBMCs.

The CDR3 sequence is CASSFQAGTYEQYF. The CDR3 DNA follows: TGTGCCAGCAGCTTCCAAGCAGGAACCTACGAGCAGTACTTC. The V gene is TRBV11-2, the J gene TRBJ2-7; D is unclear. The CDR3 totals 14 residues. The V and J ends lost 3 bases and 2 bases respectively, with 11 bases between them. The germline gives CDR1 SGHAT, CDR2 FQNNGV.